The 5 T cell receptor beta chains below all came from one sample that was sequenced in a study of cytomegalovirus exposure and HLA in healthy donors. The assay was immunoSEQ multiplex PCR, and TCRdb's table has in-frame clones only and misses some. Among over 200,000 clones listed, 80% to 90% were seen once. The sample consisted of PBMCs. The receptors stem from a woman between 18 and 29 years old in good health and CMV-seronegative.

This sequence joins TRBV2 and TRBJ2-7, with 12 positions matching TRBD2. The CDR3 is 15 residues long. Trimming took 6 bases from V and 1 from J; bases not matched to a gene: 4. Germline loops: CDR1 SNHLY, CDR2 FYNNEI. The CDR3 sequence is CASRGTSGQSYEQYF. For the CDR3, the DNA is TGTGCCAGCAGGGGGACTAGCGGGCAGTCCTACGAGCAGTACTTC.

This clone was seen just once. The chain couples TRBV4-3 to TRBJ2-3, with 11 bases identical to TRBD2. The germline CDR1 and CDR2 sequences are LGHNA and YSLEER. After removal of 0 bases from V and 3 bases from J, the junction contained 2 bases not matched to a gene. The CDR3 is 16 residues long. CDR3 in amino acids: CASSQDLAGGTDTQYF. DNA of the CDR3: TGCGCCAGCAGCCAAGATCTAGCGGGAGGTACAGATACGCAGTATTTT.

Written as DNA, the CDR3 is TGTGCCAGCAATTTAGACAGGTTGTCCTACGAGCAGTACTTC. Protein: CASNLDRLSYEQYF. The chain carries TRBV6-1 and TRBJ2-7, with D maybe TRBD1 (6 bases). Germline V gene data show CDR1 as MNHNS and CDR2 as SASEGT. There are 14 residues in the CDR3. V lost 7 bases and J 1 base, leaving 14 bases between the germline ends.

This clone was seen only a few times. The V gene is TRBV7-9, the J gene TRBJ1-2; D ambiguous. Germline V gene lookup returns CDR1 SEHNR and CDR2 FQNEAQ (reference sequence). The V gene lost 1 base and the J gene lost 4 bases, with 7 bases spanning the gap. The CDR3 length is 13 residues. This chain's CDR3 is CASSLGGPYGYTF. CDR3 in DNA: TGTGCCAGCAGCTTAGGAGGGCCCTATGGCTACACCTTC.

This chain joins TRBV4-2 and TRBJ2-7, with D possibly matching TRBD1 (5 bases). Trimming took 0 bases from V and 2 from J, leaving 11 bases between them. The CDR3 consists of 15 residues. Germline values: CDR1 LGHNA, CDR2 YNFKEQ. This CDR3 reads CASSQDAQGTYEQYF. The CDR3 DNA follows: TGTGCCAGCAGCCAAGATGCCCAGGGTACCTACGAGCAGTACTTC.